The clone carrying this T cell receptor (beta chain) was recorded a few times. Trimming left V 2 bases short and J 6 bases short, with 6 bases between. CDR1 and CDR2 (germline): KGHDR, SFDVKD. The CDR3 length is 13 residues. This sample was included in a study of T-cell memory formation after mild COVID-19. MiXCR, applied by TCRdb to the 5' RACE reads, yields one record per CDR3 protein. The sample holds 350,000 to 400,000 distinct CDR3 sequences, 13% to 15% seen once. The receptor was derived from a man aged 18 to 35 who had mild COVID-19 (a few samples of this study predate the infection). Cell type and time point are not known. The chain joins TRBV24-1 to TRBJ2-2, with D tentatively TRBD2 (5 bases). Sequencing was done on a sample of PBMCs or a T cell subset sorted from them (not recorded which). The CDR3 here is CATSDSGSGELFF. The CDR3, as DNA: TGTGCCACCAGTGATTCGGGGTCCGGGGAGCTGTTTTTT.